This entry lists 30 T cell receptor beta chains sequenced from one sample in a study of T cells after yellow fever vaccination (dated by TCRdb to 2018 to 2020). The intended sense of this specimen's treatment or condition label: live attenuated yellow fever vaccine strain. The library was made by 5' RACE. The sequencing machine was an Illumina HiSeq 2500. TCRdb trimmed the raw reads at Q25, called clones with MiXCR and kept productive beta chains. When rows share a CDR3 protein, they turn into one entry using the most common DNA and genes. Counted in this sample were some 600,000 distinct CDR3 sequences; 9% to 15% of them appeared once. More than 13% of the sample is taken by the ten largest. The sequencing used PBMCs, collected on the day of the yellow fever booster vaccination. Receptor source: a young man who received the YFV17D yellow fever vaccine.

This clonotype was seen a few times. The chain links TRBV12-3 or TRBV12-4 to TRBJ1-2; D gene ambiguous. Trimming cost V 3 bases and J 1 base, with 3 bases left between them. The CDR3 is 12 residues long. The CDR3 DNA is TGTGCCAGCAGTTTGGATAACTATGGCTACACCTTC. Translation: CASSLDNYGYTF.

This clonotype was seen more than once but under ten times. This sequence joins TRBV20-1 and TRBJ1-1; D remains unclear. Trimming left V 2 bases short and J 0 bases short, with 4 bases between. The germline V gene has CDR1 DFQATT and CDR2 SNEGSKA (reference sequence). The CDR3 length is 12 residues. The CDR3 sequence is CSARILNTEAFF. CDR3 sequence (DNA): TGCAGTGCTAGAATCTTGAACACTGAAGCTTTCTTT.

This clonotype was seen more than once but under ten times. The V call is TRBV4-3, the J call TRBJ1-2, with a tentative D call TRBD1 (5 bases). CDR1 and CDR2 (germline): LGHNA, YSLEER. V lost 0 bases and J 6 bases, leaving 14 bases between the germline ends. This CDR3 spans 15 amino acids. CDR3 sequence (DNA): TGCGCCAGCAGCCAAGAAGAGGGGAATTGGGATGGCTACACCTTC. It translates to CASSQEEGNWDGYTF.

This chain joins TRBV10-3 and TRBJ2-1; D call uncertain. Germline CDR1 is ENHRY and CDR2 is SYGVKD. Trimming cost V 3 bases and J 6 bases, with 12 bases left between them. The CDR3 is 14 residues long. This CDR3 is CAISDPSVGNEQFF. The DNA of the CDR3 is TGTGCCATCAGTGACCCCTCGGTGGGCAATGAGCAGTTCTTC.

This clonotype was picked up a small number of times. This chain uses TRBV20-1 with TRBJ1-1; no clear D gene. The V gene lost 6 bases and the J gene lost 0 bases, with 11 bases spanning the gap. Germline-derived CDR1 and CDR2 are DFQATT and SNEGSKA (reference sequence). This CDR3 has 13 amino acids. The CDR3 nucleotides are TGCAGTGCCCCGGGAGGATTGAACACTGAAGCTTTCTTT. Its translation is CSAPGGLNTEAFF.

The table lists this clonotype with many counts. V usage is TRBV6-2 or TRBV6-3 and J usage is TRBJ2-7, with 9 bases lining up with TRBD2. This CDR3 spans 16 amino acids. The V gene's germline CDR1 is MNHEY and CDR2 SVGEGT. After removal of 3 bases from V and 7 bases from J, the junction contained 13 bases not matched to a gene. The CDR3 sequence: CASSYRSGRPPREQYF. The CDR3 DNA sequence: TGTGCCAGCAGTTATCGCAGCGGGAGGCCACCGCGGGAGCAGTACTTC.

This clonotype was counted between two and nine times. J is TRBJ2-4 and V is TRBV6-5, with unresolved D. The CDR3 spans 12 residues. Germline V gene lookup returns CDR1 MNHEY and CDR2 SVGAGI. Trimming left V 8 bases short and J 0 bases short, with 5 bases between. The CDR3 here is CASFSAKNIQYF. DNA of the CDR3: TGTGCCAGCTTTTCAGCCAAAAACATTCAGTACTTC.

This clonotype was picked up a small number of times. J is TRBJ2-4 and V is TRBV5-1, with TRBD2 matching over 7 bases. This CDR3 spans 15 amino acids. V lost 4 bases, J lost 6 bases, and 10 bases stayed unmatched. Germline V gene data show CDR1 as SGHRS and CDR2 as YFSETQ. Here the CDR3 reads CASSQGGTGPNIQYF. The CDR3 region has the DNA TGCGCCAGCAGCCAGGGAGGGACGGGGCCAAACATTCAGTACTTC.

This clonotype has only a few counts. This rearrangement joins TRBV12-3 or TRBV12-4 to TRBJ2-1, with 8 bases identical to TRBD1. Trimming at V came to 8 bases and at J to 3 bases, leaving 9 bases not matched to a gene. The CDR3 spans 15 residues. The CDR3 here is CASLIGQGNYNEQFF. DNA of the CDR3: TGTGCCAGCCTTATTGGACAGGGAAACTACAATGAGCAGTTCTTC.

The chain uses TRBV24-1 and TRBJ2-5; no clear D. Per germline, CDR1 KGHDR and CDR2 SFDVKD. The ends were cut back, 2 bases at V and 13 bases at J, with 10 bases in the middle. CDR3 size: 11 residues. CDR3 protein: CATSDSRGWYF. In DNA form, the CDR3 reads TGTGCCACCAGTGATTCCCGCGGATGGTACTTC.

The rearrangement joins TRBV7-2 to TRBJ1-2; D uncertain. This CDR3 is built from 13 residues. The V and J ends lost 1 base and 8 bases respectively, with 11 bases between them. The germline CDR1 and CDR2 sequences are SGHTA and FQGNSA. CDR3 amino acids: CASSLDNIGGYTF. The CDR3 nucleotides are TGTGCCAGCAGCTTAGATAATATAGGGGGCTACACCTTC.

This clonotype was counted a few times. V is TRBV20-1 and J is TRBJ1-2, with D possibly matching TRBD1 (5 bases). The CDR3 totals 15 residues. Germline CDR1 and CDR2: DFQATT and SNEGSKA (reference sequence). The ends were cut back, 5 bases at V and 3 bases at J, with 19 bases in the middle. The CDR3 sequence: CSAYSTGTLHYGYTF. As DNA, the CDR3 is TGCAGTGCTTACTCTACCGGGACCTTACACTATGGCTACACCTTC.

This clonotype was detected only a few times. The chain combines TRBV20-1 with TRBJ2-3; 13 bases fit TRBD2. The CDR3 is made up of 17 amino acids. Germline CDR1 DFQATT, CDR2 SNEGSKA (reference sequence). V gave up 2 bases and J gave up 7 bases; unmatched junction bases: 12. This CDR3 is CSARRPGLAGELNTQYF. CDR3 in DNA: TGCAGTGCTAGACGCCCCGGACTAGCGGGAGAATTGAATACGCAGTATTTT.

This clonotype has more than one count but fewer than ten. This chain links TRBV5-6 with TRBJ2-3; D not certain. The length of the CDR3 is 16 residues. Germline CDR1 SGHDT, CDR2 YYEEEE. The ends were cut back, 4 bases at V and 0 bases at J, with 15 bases in the middle. CDR3 bases: TGTGCCAGCAGCCCGGTTCCCGGTTCTAGCACAGATACGCAGTATTTT. Its protein is CASSPVPGSSTDTQYF.

This clonotype has more than one count but fewer than ten. This chain connects TRBV12-3 or TRBV12-4 to TRBJ2-3; the D gene is possibly TRBD2 (5 bases). There are 18 residues in the CDR3. The V gene lost 1 base and the J gene lost 1 base, with 18 bases spanning the gap. The DNA for the CDR3 is TGTGCCAGCAGTTTAGAGGCGGGTTCGGCGGGCCGCACAGATACGCAGTATTTT. This translates into CASSLEAGSAGRTDTQYF.

The chain links TRBV5-5 to TRBJ2-1; 8 bases agree with TRBD2. V lost 2 bases and J lost 4; bases outside the gene matches: 11. This CDR3 region has 17 residues. CDR1 SGHKS and CDR2 YYEKEE come from the germline V gene (reference sequence). As DNA, the CDR3 is TGTGCCAGCAGCTTCCGAACTACTAGCGGACCGTACAATGAGCAGTTCTTC. Its protein product is CASSFRTTSGPYNEQFF.

This clonotype has a handful of counts. The J gene is TRBJ2-7, the V gene TRBV7-8; D is unresolved. The germline V and J ends were trimmed by 1 base and 0 bases, with 10 bases remaining between them. The CDR3 covers 15 residues. CDR1 and CDR2 (germline): SGHVS, FQNEAQ. The CDR3 loop is CASSLVGLSSYEQYF. Here the CDR3 DNA reads TGTGCCAGCAGCTTAGTAGGGTTAAGCTCCTACGAGCAGTACTTC.

This sequence joins TRBV9 and TRBJ2-1, with 11 bases aligning to TRBD2. The germline V gene encodes CDR1 SGDLS and CDR2 YYNGEE. This CDR3 region has 15 residues. Losses at the gene ends were 3 bases for V and 7 bases for J; bases not matched to a gene: 6. This CDR3 reads CASSDTSGGRNEQFF. CDR3 DNA: TGTGCCAGCAGCGATACTAGCGGGGGCAGGAATGAGCAGTTCTTC.

This clonotype was seen a handful of times. This chain links TRBV6-5 with TRBJ1-5; TRBD1 might be the D (6 bases). CDR1 and CDR2 from the germline V gene are MNHEY and SVGAGI. V lost 1 base and J lost 9, with 13 bases in between. This CDR3 region has 14 residues. As DNA, the CDR3 is TGTGCCAGCAGTTACTACAGGGAGCTAGGGCCCCAGCATTTT. Translation: CASSYYRELGPQHF.

A few counts support this clonotype. The J gene is TRBJ1-4, the V gene TRBV20-1; no clear D gene. This CDR3 contains 13 residues. V gave up 3 bases and J gave up 5 bases, with 10 bases separating them. Per germline, CDR1 DFQATT and CDR2 SNEGSKA (reference sequence). As DNA, the CDR3 is TGCAGTGCTAGCTGGGGTGTGAATGAAAAACTGTTTTTT. It is translated as CSASWGVNEKLFF.

The chain's CDR3 is CASSYSGVGTQYF. DNA for the CDR3: TGTGCCAGCAGTTACTCCGGTGTAGGGACCCAGTACTTC. V usage is TRBV6-5 and J usage is TRBJ2-5; D is unclear. The CDR3 sequence is 13 residues long. Germline CDR1 reads MNHEY; CDR2 reads SVGAGI. Trimming took off 0 bases at V and 7 bases at J, with 9 bases between the two ends.

The rearrangement links TRBV19 to TRBJ2-6; perhaps D is TRBD1 or TRBD2 (5 bases each). Germline values: CDR1 LNHDA, CDR2 SQIVND (reference sequence). This CDR3 has 18 amino acids. The V end lost 1 base, the J end lost 0 bases, and 13 bases lay between the germline ends. CDR3 sequence reads: CASSIAKGTGSGANVLTF. CDR3 in DNA: TGTGCCAGTAGTATAGCAAAGGGGACGGGCTCTGGGGCCAACGTCCTGACTTTC.

The table lists this clonotype with a few counts. The rearrangement uses TRBV7-2 and TRBJ2-7; 7 positions match TRBD2. This CDR3 is built from 15 residues. V lost 7 bases to trimming and J lost 6 bases; unmatched junction nucleotides: 15. Germline V CDR1 and CDR2: SGHTA, FQGNSA. The CDR3 spells CASTLMWGGDSEQYF. CDR3 in DNA: TGTGCCAGCACCCTTATGTGGGGGGGAGATAGCGAGCAGTACTTC.

This clonotype was observed a few times. The chain employs TRBV7-6 and TRBJ1-4; TRBD1 matches at 10 bases. The CDR3 has 15 residues. V lost 4 bases and J lost 4; bases outside the gene matches: 3. The germline CDR1 and CDR2 sequences are SGHVS and FNYEAQ. CDR3 sequence reads: CASSSTGGHNEKLFF. CDR3 nucleotides: TGTGCCAGCAGCTCGACAGGGGGCCATAATGAAAAACTGTTTTTT.

This clonotype was found a few times. The chain has TRBV7-2 and TRBJ2-5; 7 bases align to TRBD2. The CDR3 has 16 amino acids. V was clipped by 0 bases and J by 2 bases; unmatched bases: 6. Germline V gene sequence: CDR1 SGHTA, CDR2 FQGNSA. The CDR3 DNA follows: TGTGCCAGCAGCTTAGCGGGAGGGTTGGGACAAGAGACCCAGTACTTC. Protein sequence: CASSLAGGLGQETQYF. Together with reference TRBV7-2 and TRBJ2-5, the CDR3 gives the full variable domain: GAGVSQSPSNKVTEKGKDVELRCDPISGHTALYWYRQSLGQGLEFLIYFQGNSAPDKSGLPSDRFSAERTGGSVSTLTIQRTQQEDSAVYLCASSLAGGLGQETQYFGPGTRLLVL.

The sample holds a few counts of this clonotype. The gene calls are TRBV27 and TRBJ1-5; D is ambiguous. Deletions cut 0 bases from V and 11 bases from J, with 17 bases between. The germline gives CDR1 MNHEY, CDR2 SMNVEV (reference sequence). The CDR3 is 15 amino acids. CDR3 nucleotide sequence: TGTGCCAGCAGTTTATCGATACAGCCCAGCGCAGCCCAGCATTTT. Translation gives CASSLSIQPSAAQHF.

This clonotype was picked up a small number of times. The chain is built from TRBV14 and TRBJ2-7; weak D call: TRBD2 (5 bases). This CDR3 is built from 20 residues. V was shortened by 0 bases and J by 2 bases, with 26 bases between the two germline ends. Germline V gene sequence: CDR1 SGHDN, CDR2 FVKESK. The CDR3 DNA sequence: TGTGCCAGCAGCCAAGATAATAGTTGGGGAGTGGACTGGAGACCCTACGAGCAGTACTTC. Encoded protein: CASSQDNSWGVDWRPYEQYF.

V usage is TRBV4-3 and J usage is TRBJ2-1; 7 nucleotides align to TRBD2. This CDR3 spans 18 amino acids. Germline CDR1 reads LGHNA; CDR2 reads YSLEER. The trim removed 3 bases at V and 0 bases at J, leaving 11 bases unmatched. As DNA, the CDR3 is TGCGCCAGCAGCCAGGGGCGGGAGATGGGGAGCTCCTACAATGAGCAGTTCTTC. It specifies CASSQGREMGSSYNEQFF.

The gene calls are TRBV5-1 and TRBJ2-7; tentative D call: TRBD1 (6 bases). Between the trimmed V and J ends, which lost 2 bases and 2 bases, there was a span of 17 bases. CDR1 is SGHRS and CDR2 is YFSETQ in the germline V gene. CDR3 length: 16 residues. CDR3 in amino acids: CASSFSTGFSPYEQYF. For the CDR3, the DNA is TGCGCCAGCAGCTTCAGCACAGGGTTCTCCCCCTACGAGCAGTACTTC.

This clonotype was observed a few times. This chain connects TRBV5-1 to TRBJ2-6; the match to TRBD1 covers 11 bases. Germline CDR1 and CDR2: SGHRS and YFSETQ. The CDR3 sequence is 17 residues long. The J segment lost 0 bases and the V segment lost 3 bases, leaving 2 bases of the junction unmatched. CDR3 sequence: CASSSGTGGSGANVLTF. The CDR3 region has the DNA TGCGCCAGCAGCTCCGGGACAGGGGGCTCTGGGGCCAACGTCCTGACTTTC.